The 2 T cell receptor beta chains reported below all come from one sample, sequenced in a study of blood T cell repertoires in COVID-19. Here immunoSEQ multiplex PCR was the method, and the copy in TCRdb shows in-frame clones only, minus some. The data contain approximately 250,000 clones, approximately 86% of them singletons. The sample taken for sequencing was peripheral blood. The receptors shown here come from a man aged 30-40 years with active or convalescent COVID-19.

J is TRBJ2-2 and V is TRBV5-1, with TRBD2 matching over 7 bases. Germline V gives CDR1 SGHRS, CDR2 YFSETQ. J lost 2 bases, V lost 7 bases, and 11 bases had no gene match. The CDR3 is made up of 16 amino acids. As DNA, the CDR3 is TGCGCCAGCCGGGGGGACCCAACCCTTAACACCGGGGAGCTGTTTTTT. Translating gives CASRGDPTLNTGELFF.

In DNA, the CDR3 is TGTGCCAGCAGCTTGGGGTTAGCGGAGGGCTACAATGAGCAGTTCTTC. Residues: CASSLGLAEGYNEQFF. This chain connects TRBV5-8 to TRBJ2-1, with a weak D call TRBD2 (6 bases). The germline CDR1 and CDR2 sequences are SGHTS and YDEGEE. Trimming stripped 0 bases from V and 3 bases from J, with 13 bases between. The CDR3 loop spans 16 amino acids. The full variable domain, completed using reference TRBV5-8 and TRBJ2-1, is EAGVTQSPTHLIKTRGQQATLRCSPISGHTSVYWYQQALGLGLQFLLWYDEGEERNRGNFPPRFSGRQFPNYSSELNVNALELEDSALYLCASSLGLAEGYNEQFFGPGTRLTVL.